The entry that follows covers one T cell receptor beta chain sequence. This specimen comes from a study of blood T cell repertoires in COVID-19. Background on the study: Whether acute or convalescent, the COVID-19 samples came from the United States, Italy and Spain. In each case, the material was cDNA or gDNA derived from T cells, B-cell-depleted T cells, or PBMCs.

The germline V gene encodes CDR1 ENHRY and CDR2 SYGVKD. The CDR3 sequence is 15 residues long. V lost 2 bases and J lost 5; bases outside the gene matches: 7. The repertoire was sequenced with immunoSEQ multiplex PCR; TCRdb's copy has only in-frame clones and lacks some. The data contain 150,000 to 200,000 clones, over 75% of them singletons. The sample taken for sequencing was PBMCs or T cells enriched from blood (not recorded which). The J gene is TRBJ1-1, the V gene TRBV10-3, with 8 bases lining up with TRBD1. The sequence came from a man in his forties who had recovered from COVID-19. Here the CDR3 reads CAISETGGVYTEAFF. DNA of the CDR3: TGTGCCATCAGTGAGACAGGGGGAGTATATACTGAAGCTTTCTTT.